Below, 15 T cell receptor beta chains from the same sample are listed, as sequenced in a study of blood T cell repertoires in COVID-19. Here immunoSEQ multiplex PCR was the method, and the copy in TCRdb shows in-frame clones only, minus some. The sample contains 130,000 to 150,000 clones, roughly 85% of which appear only once. The specimen sequenced was peripheral blood. Receptors originate from a human donor with acute or convalescent COVID-19. The donor label of this sample is uncertain.

V gene TRBV19 combines with J gene TRBJ2-1; 9 bases agree with TRBD2. The CDR3 extends over 15 amino acids. Unmatched junction bases numbered 7, after V lost 6 bases and J lost 4 bases. Germline V gives CDR1 LNHDA, CDR2 SQIVND (reference sequence). The CDR3 here is CASSPGTSPYNEQFF. The CDR3 DNA is TGTGCCAGTAGCCCCGGGACTAGCCCGTACAATGAGCAGTTCTTC.

This chain connects TRBV2 to TRBJ1-1; a possible D gene is TRBD1 (5 bases). V lost 7 bases, J lost 8 bases, and 17 bases lay in between. CDR3 length: 13 residues. CDR1 and CDR2 from the germline V gene are SNHLY and FYNNEI. The chain's CDR3 is CASTVRGGGEAFF. In DNA, the CDR3 is TGTGCCAGCACCGTCCGGGGGGGTGGGGAAGCTTTCTTT.

The gene calls are TRBV6-5 and TRBJ1-2, with 12 nucleotides matching TRBD1. This CDR3 region has 15 residues. J was trimmed by 6 bases and V by 5 bases; bases with no gene match: 7. CDR1 is MNHEY and CDR2 is SVGAGI in the germline V gene. In DNA form, the CDR3 reads TGTGCCAGCAGTACCTGGGACAGGGGGCAACATGGCTACACCTTC. Translating gives CASSTWDRGQHGYTF.

This rearrangement joins TRBV28 to TRBJ2-5; no definite D call. CDR1 and CDR2 (germline): MDHEN, SYDVKM. The V and J ends lost 3 bases and 7 bases respectively, with 3 bases between them. The CDR3 is made up of 10 amino acids. CDR3 region: CASSFGTQYF. The CDR3 DNA reads TGTGCCAGCAGTTTCGGGACCCAGTACTTC. The variable domain in full, with the rest retrieved from reference TRBV28 and TRBJ2-5, is DVKVTQSSRYLVKRTGEKVFLECVQDMDHENMFWYRQDPGLGLRLIYFSYDVKMKEKGDIPEGYSVSREKKERFSLILESASTNQTSMYLCASSFGTQYFGPGTRLLVL.

CDR3 nucleotides: TGTGCCTGGAGTATTCCAGGACTCGGACAGCCCCAGCATTTT. This translates into CAWSIPGLGQPQHF. The chain couples TRBV30 to TRBJ1-5, with D unresolved. Germline lookup yields CDR1 GTSNPN and CDR2 SVGIG (reference sequence). V was shortened by 2 bases and J by 7 bases, with 15 bases between the two germline ends. This CDR3 has 14 amino acids.

V gene TRBV5-1 combines with J gene TRBJ1-5; 7 bases line up with TRBD1. CDR3 length: 14 residues. CDR1 is SGHRS and CDR2 is YFSETQ in the germline V gene. V gave up 4 bases and J gave up 3 bases; unmatched junction bases: 4. The CDR3 DNA follows: TGCGCCAGCAGCGAGACAGGGTTCAATCAGCCCCAGCATTTT. This encodes CASSETGFNQPQHF.

V is TRBV7-3 and J is TRBJ1-2; 8 bases match TRBD1. Germline V lookup: CDR1 SGHTA, CDR2 FQGTGA. With 5 bases clipped from V and 8 bases from J, the junction kept 10 bases outside the gene matches. This CDR3 is 14 amino acids long. The CDR3 nucleotides read TGTGCCAGCAGCGCAAAGGACAGGGCGATGGGCTACACCTTC. It codes for CASSAKDRAMGYTF.

In its sample, this clone was seen once. V is TRBV13 and J is TRBJ2-5, with 12 nucleotides matching TRBD1. V was pared by 4 bases and J by 5 bases, with 8 bases of the junction left unmatched. The CDR3 runs to 16 residues. Germline V gene lookup returns CDR1 PRHDT and CDR2 FYEKMQ (reference sequence). The CDR3 sequence is CASSSGTGGDWETQYF. DNA for the CDR3: TGTGCCAGCAGCTCCGGGACAGGGGGCGACTGGGAGACCCAGTACTTC.

The chain employs TRBV29-1 and TRBJ1-2; D gene unclear. Trimming shortened V by 1 base and J by 1 base, and 16 bases separated the two germline ends. The CDR3 spans 16 residues. The germline V gene has CDR1 SQVTM and CDR2 ANQGSEA. The CDR3 DNA follows: TGCAGCGTTGAAGTCGTCCGGGAACCCATTAACTATGGCTACACCTTC. Protein: CSVEVVREPINYGYTF.

The chain has TRBV11-2 and TRBJ1-2, with a possible D match to TRBD1 (6 bases). V lost 1 base and J lost 4, with 13 bases in between. CDR1 SGHAT and CDR2 FQNNGV come from the germline V gene. The CDR3 loop spans 15 amino acids. The CDR3 region has the DNA TGTGCCAGCAGCTTAGTGGGGCAGGGGCGCTATGGCTACACCTTC. Residues: CASSLVGQGRYGYTF.

The chain uses TRBV7-3 and TRBJ2-5; tentatively, D is TRBD1 (6 bases). Germline CDR1 and CDR2: SGHTA and FQGTGA. This CDR3 spans 13 amino acids. Trimming removed 5 bases from V and 5 bases from J, with 12 bases in between. CDR3: CASSGTGSETQYF. The CDR3 region has the DNA TGTGCCAGCAGCGGAACAGGGTCGGAGACCCAGTACTTC.

The chain has TRBV19 and TRBJ2-5, with 7 nucleotides matching TRBD1. CDR1 is LNHDA, CDR2 SQIVND, per germline (reference sequence). This CDR3 has 13 amino acids. The V gene end was trimmed by 6 bases and the J gene end by 5 bases; junction bases not matched to a gene: 6. This CDR3 reads CASRPTGTETQYF. The CDR3 bases are TGTGCCAGTAGGCCGACAGGGACCGAGACCCAGTACTTC.

This chain connects TRBV3-1 (or the pseudogene TRBV3-2) to TRBJ1-1, with D perhaps matching TRBD1 (5 bases). The CDR3 has 13 amino acids. V was pared by 1 base and J by 4 bases, with 7 bases between. Germline CDR1 and CDR2: LGHDT and YNNKEL (reference sequence). CDR3 bases: TGTGCCAGCAGCCAAGTAGGGGTCACTGAAGCTTTCTTT. This sequence encodes CASSQVGVTEAFF.

V gene TRBV10-3 combines with J gene TRBJ1-1; a possible D gene is TRBD1 (6 bases). This CDR3 contains 15 residues. V lost 3 bases and J 2 bases, leaving 13 bases between the germline ends. Germline V gene lookup returns CDR1 ENHRY and CDR2 SYGVKD. CDR3 nucleotide sequence: TGTGCCATCAGTGACACCAGGGGATCAAACACTGAAGCTTTCTTT. It is translated as CAISDTRGSNTEAFF.

V usage is TRBV18 and J usage is TRBJ1-2, with D possibly matching TRBD1 (5 bases). The V gene lost 6 bases and the J gene lost 6 bases, with 14 bases spanning the gap. Per germline, CDR1 KGHSH and CDR2 LQKENI. The CDR3 totals 13 residues. Here the CDR3 DNA reads TGTGCCAGCTCTCCGCGACAGCTTGATGGCTACACCTTC. This translates into CASSPRQLDGYTF.